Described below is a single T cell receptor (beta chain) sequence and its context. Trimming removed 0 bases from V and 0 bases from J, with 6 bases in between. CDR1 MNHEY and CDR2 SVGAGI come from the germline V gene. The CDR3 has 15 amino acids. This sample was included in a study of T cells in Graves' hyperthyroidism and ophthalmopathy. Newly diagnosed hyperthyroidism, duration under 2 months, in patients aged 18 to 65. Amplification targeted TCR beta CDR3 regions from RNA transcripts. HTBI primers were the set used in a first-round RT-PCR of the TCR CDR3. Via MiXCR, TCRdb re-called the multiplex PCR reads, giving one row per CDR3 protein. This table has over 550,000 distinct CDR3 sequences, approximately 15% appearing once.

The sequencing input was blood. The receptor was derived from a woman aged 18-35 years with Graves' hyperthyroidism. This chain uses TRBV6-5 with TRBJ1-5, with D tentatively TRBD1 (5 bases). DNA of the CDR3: TGTGCCAGCAGTTACTCGGGACTTAGCAATCAGCCCCAGCATTTT. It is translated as CASSYSGLSNQPQHF.